This T cell receptor (beta chain) is from a study of technical replicates of blood from several donors. Method: immunoSEQ multiplex PCR; TCRdb's copy keeps in-frame clones and lacks some. This table holds tens of thousands of clones, roughly 96% found once. Trimming cost V 0 bases and J 2 bases, with 7 bases left between them. The CDR3 extends over 14 amino acids. CDR1 and CDR2 from the germline V gene are MNHNY and SVGAGI (reference sequence). The sequenced sample was T cells isolated from PBMCs. The source is a human donor in good health. The gene calls are TRBV6-6 and TRBJ2-5; a possible D gene is TRBD1 (6 bases). CDR3 sequence: CASSYSRGQETQYF. Written as DNA, the CDR3 is TGTGCCAGCAGTTACTCTAGGGGGCAAGAGACCCAGTACTTC.